Listed below are T cell receptor beta chains from one sample, sequenced in a study of T cells in Graves' hyperthyroidism and ophthalmopathy. TCRdb redid the calling of the multiplex PCR reads with MiXCR, one entry per CDR3 protein. The data contain 450,000 to 650,000 distinct CDR3 sequences, 13% to 15% of them seen just once; the ten biggest clones take up roughly 7%. Sequencing was carried out using blood. Every receptor here comes from a young woman with Graves' ophthalmopathy. CDR3s include the opening cysteine and the closing phenylalanine or tryptophan. A D gene is named only where the DNA matches it firmly. A row's size may be missing; if present it is once, few, many or a size class.

D gene	V gene	clone size	J gene	CDR3 protein	CDR3 DNA
TRBD1	TRBV19	NA	TRBJ2-1	CASSIVRKTGWNEQFF	TGTGCCAGTAGTATAGTAAGGAAGACAGGGTGGAATGAGCAGTTCTTC
NA	TRBV7-6	NA	TRBJ2-5	CASNPALSGETQYF	TGTGCCAGCAACCCGGCTTTGAGTGGGGAGACCCAGTACTTC
TRBD2	TRBV3-1	few	TRBJ2-7	CASSQGAGGPQEQYF	TGTGCCAGCAGCCAAGGGGCGGGAGGGCCGCAGGAGCAGTACTTC
NA	TRBV6-2/TRBV6-3	many	TRBJ2-2	CASSYIQGSGELFF	TGTGCCAGCAGTTACATCCAGGGCTCCGGGGAGCTGTTTTTT
NA	TRBV9	many	TRBJ1-1	CASSVYEGEAFF	TGTGCCAGCAGCGTATACGAGGGGGAAGCTTTCTTT
NA	TRBV9	many	TRBJ2-5	CASSFGVMYQETQYF	TGTGCCAGCAGCTTTGGGGTGATGTACCAAGAGACCCAGTACTTC
NA	TRBV12-3/TRBV12-4	many	TRBJ2-1	CASSWAGIGSSYNEQFF	TGTGCCAGCAGCTGGGCGGGGATCGGTAGTAGCTACAATGAGCAGTTCTTC
NA	TRBV2	many	TRBJ1-4	CASKGQGHEKLFF	TGTGCCAGCAAAGGGCAGGGACATGAAAAACTGTTTTTT
NA	TRBV5-1	many	TRBJ1-1	CASSPPGQLNTEAFF	TGCGCCAGCTCCCCTCCGGGGCAGCTGAACACTGAAGCTTTCTTT
TRBD2	TRBV3-1	many	TRBJ2-7	CASSQGLAGAYEQYF	TGTGCCAGCAGTCAGGGACTAGCGGGAGCGTACGAGCAGTACTTC
TRBD2	TRBV20-1	many	TRBJ2-7	CSASVETSPTGQYF	TGCAGTGCTAGTGTGGAGACTAGCCCTACCGGGCAGTACTTC